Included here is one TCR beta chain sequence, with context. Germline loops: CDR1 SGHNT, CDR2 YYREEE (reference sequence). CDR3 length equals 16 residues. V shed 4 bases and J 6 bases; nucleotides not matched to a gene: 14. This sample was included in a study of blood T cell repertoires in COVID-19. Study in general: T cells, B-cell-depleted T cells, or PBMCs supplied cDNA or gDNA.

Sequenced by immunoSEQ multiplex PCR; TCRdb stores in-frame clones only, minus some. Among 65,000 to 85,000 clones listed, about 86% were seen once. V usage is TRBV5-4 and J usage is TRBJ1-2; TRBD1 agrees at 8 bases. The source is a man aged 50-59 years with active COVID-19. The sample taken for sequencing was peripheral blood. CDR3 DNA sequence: TGTGCCAGCAGCCGACTCTCGGACAGGGCCGGAGATGGCTACACCTTC. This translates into CASSRLSDRAGDGYTF.